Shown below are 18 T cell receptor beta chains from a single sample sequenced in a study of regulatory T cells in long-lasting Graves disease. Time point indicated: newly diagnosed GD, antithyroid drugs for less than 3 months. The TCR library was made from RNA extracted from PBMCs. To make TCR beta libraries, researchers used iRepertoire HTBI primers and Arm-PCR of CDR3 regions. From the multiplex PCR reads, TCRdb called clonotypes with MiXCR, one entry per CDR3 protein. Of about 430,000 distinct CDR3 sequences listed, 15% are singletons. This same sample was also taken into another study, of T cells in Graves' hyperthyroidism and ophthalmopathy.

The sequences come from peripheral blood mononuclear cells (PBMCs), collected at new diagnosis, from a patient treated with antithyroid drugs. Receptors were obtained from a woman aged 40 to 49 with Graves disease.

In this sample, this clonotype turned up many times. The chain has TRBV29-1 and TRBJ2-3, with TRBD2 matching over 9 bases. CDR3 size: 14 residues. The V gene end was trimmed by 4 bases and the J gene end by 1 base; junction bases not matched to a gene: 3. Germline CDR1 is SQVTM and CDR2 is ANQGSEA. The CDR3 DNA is TGCAGCGTTGCATCTAGCGGGGGCACAGATACGCAGTATTTT. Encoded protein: CSVASSGGTDTQYF.

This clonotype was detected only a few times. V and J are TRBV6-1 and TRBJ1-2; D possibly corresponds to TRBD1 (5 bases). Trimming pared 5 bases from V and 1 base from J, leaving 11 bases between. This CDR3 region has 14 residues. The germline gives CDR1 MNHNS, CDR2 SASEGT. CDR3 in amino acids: CASSKDTNNYGYTF. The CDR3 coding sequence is TGTGCCAGCAGTAAGGACACTAATAACTATGGCTACACCTTC.

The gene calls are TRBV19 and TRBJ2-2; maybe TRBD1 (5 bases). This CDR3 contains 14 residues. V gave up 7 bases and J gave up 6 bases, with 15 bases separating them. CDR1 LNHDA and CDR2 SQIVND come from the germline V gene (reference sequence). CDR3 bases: TGTGCCAGTATCAGAACAGGTGCCTCCGGGGAGCTGTTTTTT. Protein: CASIRTGASGELFF.

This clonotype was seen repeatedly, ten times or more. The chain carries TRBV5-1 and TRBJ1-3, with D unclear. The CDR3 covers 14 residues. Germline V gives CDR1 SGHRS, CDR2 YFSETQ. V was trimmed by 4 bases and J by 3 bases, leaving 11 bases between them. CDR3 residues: CASSPREGGNTIYF. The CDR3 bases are TGCGCCAGCAGCCCCCGGGAAGGTGGAAACACCATATATTTT.

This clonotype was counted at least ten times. The CDR3 here is CSATGLGMYNEQFF. Here the CDR3 DNA reads TGCAGTGCCACGGGACTAGGAATGTACAATGAGCAGTTCTTC. The chain joins TRBV20-1 to TRBJ2-1; 8 nucleotides line up with TRBD2. CDR3 length equals 14 residues. Trimming at V came to 6 bases and at J to 4 bases, leaving 8 bases not matched to a gene. Looked up from germline, CDR1 is DFQATT and CDR2 is SNEGSKA (reference sequence).

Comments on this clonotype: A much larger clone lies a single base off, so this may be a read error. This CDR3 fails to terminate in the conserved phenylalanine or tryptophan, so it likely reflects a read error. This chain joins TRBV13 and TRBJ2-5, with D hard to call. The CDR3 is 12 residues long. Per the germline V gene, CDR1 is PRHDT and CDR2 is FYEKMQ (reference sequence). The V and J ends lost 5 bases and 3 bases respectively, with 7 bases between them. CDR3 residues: CASSQFEETQYL. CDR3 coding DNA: TGTGCCAGCAGCCAATTTGAAGAGACCCAGTACTTG.

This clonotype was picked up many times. This CDR3 is CASSKPYDRPGGQFF. In DNA, the CDR3 is TGTGCCAGCAGTAAACCATATGACCGACCCGGCGGGCAGTTCTTC. This chain uses TRBV27 with TRBJ2-1, with D unresolved. With 5 bases removed from V and 12 bases from J, the gap between germline ends came to 23 bases. This CDR3 has 15 amino acids. Per the germline V gene, CDR1 is MNHEY and CDR2 is SMNVEV (reference sequence).

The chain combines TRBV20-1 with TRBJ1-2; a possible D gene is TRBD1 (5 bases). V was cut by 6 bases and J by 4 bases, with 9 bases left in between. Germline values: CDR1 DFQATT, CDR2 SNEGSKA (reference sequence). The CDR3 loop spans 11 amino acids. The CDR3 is CSATTAYGYTF. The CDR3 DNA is TGCAGTGCAACGACAGCCTATGGCTACACCTTC.

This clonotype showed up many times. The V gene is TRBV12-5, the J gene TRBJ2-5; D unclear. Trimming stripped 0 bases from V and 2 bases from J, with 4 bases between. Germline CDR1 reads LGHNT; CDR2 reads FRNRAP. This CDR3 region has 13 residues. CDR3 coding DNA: TGTGCTAGTGGTTTGGTTTGGCAAGAGACCCAGTACTTC. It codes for CASGLVWQETQYF.

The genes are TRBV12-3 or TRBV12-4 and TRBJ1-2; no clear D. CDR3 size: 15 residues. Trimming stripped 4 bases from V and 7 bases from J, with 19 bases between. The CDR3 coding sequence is TGTGCCAGCAGTTCTAACCGCCTCTTGGTCGGTGGCTACACCTTC. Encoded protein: CASSSNRLLVGGYTF.

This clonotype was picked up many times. In nucleotides, the CDR3 is TGTGCCAGCAGTTTATATGGGGGCTACGAGCAGTACTTC. Translating it yields CASSLYGGYEQYF. The chain combines TRBV28 with TRBJ2-7; D could derive from TRBD1 or TRBD2 (5 bases each). Looked up from germline, CDR1 is MDHEN and CDR2 is SYDVKM. CDR3 length: 13 residues. Trimming removed 1 base from V and 3 bases from J, with 7 bases in between.

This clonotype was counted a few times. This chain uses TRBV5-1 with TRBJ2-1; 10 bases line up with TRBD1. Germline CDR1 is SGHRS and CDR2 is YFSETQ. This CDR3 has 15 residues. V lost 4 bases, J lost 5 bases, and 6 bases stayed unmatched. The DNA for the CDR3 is TGCGCCAGCAGCACGGGACAGGGGATTAACAATGAGCAGTTCTTC. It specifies CASSTGQGINNEQFF.

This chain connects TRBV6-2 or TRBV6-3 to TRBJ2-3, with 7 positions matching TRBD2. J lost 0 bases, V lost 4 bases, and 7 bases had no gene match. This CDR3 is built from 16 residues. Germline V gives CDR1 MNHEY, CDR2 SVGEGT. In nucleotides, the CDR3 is TGTGCCAGCAGTTTGCTAGCGGACTATAGCACAGATACGCAGTATTTT. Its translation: CASSLLADYSTDTQYF.

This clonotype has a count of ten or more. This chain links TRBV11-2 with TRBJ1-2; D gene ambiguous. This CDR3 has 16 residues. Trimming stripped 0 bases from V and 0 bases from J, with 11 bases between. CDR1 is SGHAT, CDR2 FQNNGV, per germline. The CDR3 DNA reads TGTGCCAGCAGCTTAGATGGAAGGACCCCTAACTATGGCTACACCTTC. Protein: CASSLDGRTPNYGYTF. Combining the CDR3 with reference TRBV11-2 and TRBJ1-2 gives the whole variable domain EAGVAQSPRYKIIEKRQSVAFWCNPISGHATLYWYQQILGQGPKLLIQFQNNGVVDDSQLPKDRFSAERLKGVDSTLKIQPAKLEDSAVYLCASSLDGRTPNYGYTFGSGTRLTVV.

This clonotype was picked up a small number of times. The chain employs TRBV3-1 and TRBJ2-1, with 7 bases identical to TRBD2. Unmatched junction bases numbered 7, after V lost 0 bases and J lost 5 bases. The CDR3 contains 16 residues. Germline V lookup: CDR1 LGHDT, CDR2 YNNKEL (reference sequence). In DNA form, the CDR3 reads TGTGCCAGCAGCCAAGAATCGCGGGAGTCTGACAATGAGCAGTTCTTC. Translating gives CASSQESRESDNEQFF.

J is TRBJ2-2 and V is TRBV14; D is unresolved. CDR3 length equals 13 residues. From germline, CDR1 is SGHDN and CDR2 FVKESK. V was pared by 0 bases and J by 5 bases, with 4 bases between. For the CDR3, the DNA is TGTGCCAGCAGCCAAGATCAAACCGGGGAGCTGTTTTTT. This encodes CASSQDQTGELFF.

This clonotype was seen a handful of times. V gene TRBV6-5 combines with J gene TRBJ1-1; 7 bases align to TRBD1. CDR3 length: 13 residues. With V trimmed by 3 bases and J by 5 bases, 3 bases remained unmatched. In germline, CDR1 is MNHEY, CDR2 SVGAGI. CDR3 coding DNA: TGTGCCAGCAGTTATTCACAGGGGACTGAAGCTTTCTTT. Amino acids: CASSYSQGTEAFF.

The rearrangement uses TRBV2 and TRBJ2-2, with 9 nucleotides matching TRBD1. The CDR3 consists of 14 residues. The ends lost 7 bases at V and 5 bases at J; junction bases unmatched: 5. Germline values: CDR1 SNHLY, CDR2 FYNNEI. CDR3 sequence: CASIFDRGTGELFF. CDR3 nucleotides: TGTGCCAGCATTTTTGACAGGGGGACCGGGGAGCTGTTTTTT.